These 5 T cell receptor beta chains were all obtained from the same sample, sequenced in a study of blood T cell repertoires in COVID-19. Clones were sequenced by immunoSEQ multiplex PCR, and TCRdb holds only the in-frame ones, with some missing. This table holds 53,000 or so clones, 75% to 95% found once. Sequences were obtained from peripheral blood. These receptors originate from a man aged 35 to 55 with acute or convalescent COVID-19.

CDR3 residues: CASSESVWPQHF. CDR3 bases: TGTGCCAGCAGTGAATCGGTTTGGCCCCAGCATTTT. V usage is TRBV6-1 and J usage is TRBJ1-5; D gene uncertain. Germline V gene sequence: CDR1 MNHNS, CDR2 SASEGT. V was trimmed by 2 bases and J by 9 bases, leaving 8 bases between them. The CDR3 is made up of 12 amino acids.

The V and J genes are TRBV4-2 and TRBJ2-7, with 10 positions matching TRBD2. V lost 4 bases and J lost 4; bases outside the gene matches: 7. Germline V gene data show CDR1 as LGHNA and CDR2 as YNFKEQ. The CDR3 is 15 amino acids. This chain's CDR3 is CASSREPSGGYEQYF. In nucleotides, the CDR3 is TGTGCCAGCAGCCGGGAGCCTAGCGGGGGTTACGAGCAGTACTTC.

V gene TRBV7-2 combines with J gene TRBJ1-1; D uncertain. CDR3 length equals 13 residues. The V end was cut by 7 bases, the J end by 1 base, with 10 bases between. The germline CDR1 and CDR2 sequences are SGHTA and FQGNSA. The DNA of the CDR3 is TGTGCCAGCACGCGGCGGGGGAACACTGAAGCTTTCTTT. Translated: CASTRRGNTEAFF.

The V call is TRBV14, the J call TRBJ2-7; D not certain. Germline V gene lookup returns CDR1 SGHDN and CDR2 FVKESK. This CDR3 is 16 amino acids long. Trimming removed 2 bases from V and 0 bases from J, with 14 bases in between. CDR3 sequence (DNA): TGTGCCAGCAGCCAAACCCCTAGGAGACTCTCCTACGAGCAGTACTTC. Translating it yields CASSQTPRRLSYEQYF.

The rearrangement links TRBV5-1 to TRBJ2-7, with 7 bases lining up with TRBD1. Germline V CDR1 and CDR2: SGHRS, YFSETQ. With 7 bases clipped from V and 0 bases from J, the junction kept 4 bases outside the gene matches. The CDR3 runs to 13 residues. In DNA form, the CDR3 reads TGCGCCAGCGCCCGGGACAGCTCCTACGAGCAGTACTTC. Translated, it gives CASARDSSYEQYF.